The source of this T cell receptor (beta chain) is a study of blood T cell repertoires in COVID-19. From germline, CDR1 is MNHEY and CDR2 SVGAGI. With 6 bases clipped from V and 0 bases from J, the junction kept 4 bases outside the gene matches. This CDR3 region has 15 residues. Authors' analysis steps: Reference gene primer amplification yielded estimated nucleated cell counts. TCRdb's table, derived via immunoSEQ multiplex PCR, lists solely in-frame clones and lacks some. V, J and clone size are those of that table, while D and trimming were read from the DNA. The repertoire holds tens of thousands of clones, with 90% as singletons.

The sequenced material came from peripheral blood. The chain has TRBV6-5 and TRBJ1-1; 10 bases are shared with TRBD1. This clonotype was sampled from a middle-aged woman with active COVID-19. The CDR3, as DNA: TGTGCCAGCAGAAGAGGGACAGGGGTGAACACTGAAGCTTTCTTT. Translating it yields CASRRGTGVNTEAFF.